This paragraph reports one T cell receptor (beta chain). What it binds is unknown. The CDR3 runs to 16 residues. Looked up from germline, CDR1 is LNHNV and CDR2 is YYDKDF (reference sequence). Trimming shortened V by 0 bases and J by 7 bases, and 15 bases separated the two germline ends. Vbeta (60) and Jbeta (13) primers were used in the PCR. Generated by immunoSEQ multiplex PCR, the TCRdb table keeps only in-frame clones and is missing some. The sample carries 60,000 to 70,000 clones, 70% to 85% recorded once. The sample is drawn from a study of cytomegalovirus exposure and HLA in healthy donors. Study-wide findings and caveats: The authors enumerated over 150 TCR beta chains as linked to cytomegalovirus. Segments of the TCR beta V type were, in most cases, productive about 87% or about 30% of the time in an earlier analysis. Later analysis suggested most CMV-associated TCR beta chains were HLA-restricted. Reports state that TCR beta sequences accurately predicted most subjects' HLA-A and HLA-B alleles.

The sequence derives from a man between 60 and 70 years old in good health and CMV-seropositive. The rearrangement links TRBV15 to TRBJ1-4, with D tentatively TRBD1 (5 bases). The specimen sequenced was PBMCs. The DNA of the CDR3 is TGTGCCACCAGCAGAGATCCACCGGGGGGAGGTGAAAAACTGTTTTTT. Amino acid sequence: CATSRDPPGGGEKLFF.